This TCR beta chain was sequenced in a study of cytomegalovirus exposure and HLA in healthy donors. Study results and caveats: Available immune exposure information was restricted to CMV serostatus only.

Remarks on this clone: Antigen unknown.

PCR involved 60 Vbeta and 13 Jbeta primers. The method was immunoSEQ multiplex PCR; TCRdb's version includes in-frame clones alone and lacks a portion of them. Here the sample spans 90,000 to 100,000 clones, approximately 80% being singletons. The CDR3 consists of 14 residues. Per the germline V gene, CDR1 is SGHRS and CDR2 is YFSETQ. J gave up 1 base and V 3 bases, and 3 bases lay outside the gene matches. Input material: PBMCs. This sequence was found in a woman in her 40s in good health and CMV-seronegative. The V and J genes are TRBV5-1 and TRBJ1-1; 7 bases map to TRBD1. The CDR3 protein is CASSSDRPNTEAFF. Written as DNA, the CDR3 is TGCGCCAGCAGCTCGGACAGGCCGAACACTGAAGCTTTCTTT.